The 28 T cell receptor beta chains reported below all come from one sample, sequenced in a study of blood T cell repertoires in COVID-19. Assay used: immunoSEQ multiplex PCR; TCRdb lists only in-frame clones, some missing. The data contain around 200,000 clones, 89% of them singletons. What was sequenced was PBMCs or T cells enriched from blood (not recorded which). The source is a woman between 18 and 30 years old who had recovered from COVID-19.

The CDR3 coding sequence is TGTGCCAGCAGTGGAGGACAGGGGGCCGTGTCTTATGGCTACACCTTC. Its protein is CASSGGQGAVSYGYTF. The chain couples TRBV6-1 to TRBJ1-2, with 11 nucleotides matching TRBD1. Germline V gene sequence: CDR1 MNHNS, CDR2 SASEGT. CDR3 size: 16 residues. V shed 4 bases, J shed 5 bases, and the junction held 9 bases outside the gene matches.

This sequence joins TRBV7-9 and TRBJ2-7; D is unclear. V was clipped by 5 bases and J by 4 bases, with 15 bases between them. The germline CDR1 and CDR2 sequences are SEHNR and FQNEAQ (reference sequence). CDR3 length: 14 amino acids. The CDR3 nucleotides read TGTGCCAGCAGCCCCCCCCAGGCCTGGTACGAGCAGTACTTC. Its protein product is CASSPPQAWYEQYF.

The rearrangement links TRBV4-2 to TRBJ2-1, with a possible D match to TRBD1 (7 bases). V shed 1 base and J shed 9 bases, with 19 bases lying between them. CDR1 LGHNA and CDR2 YNFKEQ come from the germline V gene. This CDR3 has 16 amino acids. The CDR3 region has the DNA TGTGCCAGCAGCCAAGGGGAGAGGGCAGGGGGGATTGAGCAGTTCTTC. Its translation: CASSQGERAGGIEQFF.

This sequence joins TRBV7-9 and TRBJ2-1; unclear D gene. The CDR3 is 15 residues long. Germline V gives CDR1 SEHNR, CDR2 FQNEAQ (reference sequence). Trimming removed 0 bases from V and 5 bases from J, with 11 bases in between. CDR3 sequence: CASSLAPPRDNEQFF. The CDR3 DNA reads TGTGCCAGCAGCTTAGCTCCCCCACGGGACAATGAGCAGTTCTTC.

This chain connects TRBV7-9 to TRBJ1-1, with TRBD1 matching 8 bases. This CDR3 has 13 residues. The germline V gene encodes CDR1 SEHNR and CDR2 FQNEAQ (reference sequence). Trimming at V came to 5 bases and at J to 4 bases, leaving 3 bases not matched to a gene. CDR3: CASSVTGVTEAFF. The CDR3 DNA reads TGTGCCAGCAGCGTGACAGGGGTCACTGAAGCTTTCTTT.

This chain joins TRBV21-1 and TRBJ2-2; the table's TRBD1 call for D was not verified on the DNA. TRBV21-1 is a known pseudogene. The CDR3 consists of 17 residues. The CDR3 DNA sequence: TGTGCCAGCTGCCTCCAGTTGGACAGGAGGGACACCGGGGAGCTGTTTTTT. Its protein product is CASCLQLDRRDTGELFF.

The chain joins TRBV21-1 to TRBJ2-2; the table's D call TRBD2 went unverified against the DNA. TRBV21-1 is deemed a pseudogene. The CDR3 consists of 20 residues. The CDR3 region is CASSKPTSGSACQNTGELFF. In nucleotides, the CDR3 is TGTGCCAGCAGCAAACCGACTAGCGGGAGTGCGTGTCAAAACACCGGGGAGCTGTTTTTT.

The genes are TRBV9 and TRBJ1-3; D is unclear. CDR1 is SGDLS and CDR2 is YYNGEE in the germline V gene. There are 17 residues in the CDR3. Deletions cut 4 bases from V and 2 bases from J, with 19 bases between. This CDR3 reads CASSPTMRLGTGNTIYF. The CDR3 nucleotides read TGTGCCAGCAGCCCCACCATGAGGTTAGGAACTGGAAACACCATATATTTT.

This clone was picked up one time. J is TRBJ2-1 and V is TRBV28; a weak D match, TRBD2 (5 bases). The CDR3 runs 18 residues. CDR1 MDHEN and CDR2 SYDVKM come from the germline V gene. Trimming took off 6 bases at V and 0 bases at J, with 21 bases between the two ends. The CDR3 protein is CASSEGLHEGISYNEQFF. Here the CDR3 DNA reads TGTGCCAGCAGCGAGGGTCTCCACGAAGGGATCTCCTACAATGAGCAGTTCTTC.

V gene TRBV10-1 combines with J gene TRBJ2-5; TRBD2 agrees at 13 bases. Losses at the gene ends were 2 bases for V and 12 bases for J; bases not matched to a gene: 0. In germline, CDR1 is WNHNN, CDR2 SYGVQD (reference sequence). The CDR3 runs to 12 residues. The CDR3 nucleotides are TGCGCCAGCAGTGAGGGACTAGCGGGAGAGTACTTC. Translated: CASSEGLAGEYF.

The chain has TRBV28 and TRBJ2-7; 8 bases align to TRBD2. Germline values: CDR1 MDHEN, CDR2 SYDVKM. The CDR3 totals 13 residues. J lost 0 bases, V lost 6 bases, and 1 base had no gene match. CDR3 in amino acids: CASSTSGSYEQYF. CDR3 nucleotide sequence: TGTGCCAGCAGCACTAGCGGCTCCTACGAGCAGTACTTC.

The V gene is TRBV18, the J gene TRBJ2-3; D is possibly TRBD2 (5 bases). The germline V gene has CDR1 KGHSH and CDR2 LQKENI. Trimming cost V 6 bases and J 0 bases, with 19 bases left between them. The CDR3 loop spans 17 amino acids. The CDR3 sequence is CASSPSSSSFSTDTQYF. In nucleotides, the CDR3 is TGTGCCAGCTCGCCATCTTCTAGCTCTTTTAGCACAGATACGCAGTATTTT.

This chain links TRBV2 with TRBJ2-7; TRBD1 matches 8 bases. Germline lookup yields CDR1 SNHLY and CDR2 FYNNEI. The length of the CDR3 is 14 residues. The V and J ends lost 3 bases and 1 base, in that order; junction bases with no gene match: 2. The CDR3: CASSDRDRSYEQYF. The CDR3 bases are TGTGCCAGCAGTGACCGGGACAGGTCCTACGAGCAGTACTTC.

The V gene is TRBV27, the J gene TRBJ2-3; D is undetermined. Germline CDR1 is MNHEY and CDR2 is SMNVEV (reference sequence). Deletions cut 4 bases from V and 0 bases from J, with 11 bases between. The CDR3 length is 15 residues. CDR3 sequence: CASSSFERSTDTQYF. The CDR3 nucleotides read TGTGCCAGCAGTTCGTTTGAGCGAAGCACAGATACGCAGTATTTT.

The rearrangement uses TRBV5-5 and TRBJ1-6; D gene uncertain. CDR1 is SGHKS and CDR2 is YYEKEE in the germline V gene (reference sequence). The CDR3 runs 11 residues. The V end was cut by 4 bases, the J end by 7 bases, with 3 bases between. CDR3 residues: CASSQNSPLHF. CDR3 sequence (DNA): TGTGCCAGCAGCCAGAATTCACCCCTCCACTTT.

The rearrangement uses TRBV12-3 or TRBV12-4 and TRBJ2-7; 7 bases are a match to TRBD1. V lost 5 bases, J lost 2 bases, and 3 bases stayed unmatched. This CDR3 contains 13 residues. CDR3: CASSPGQTYEQYF. As DNA, the CDR3 is TGTGCCAGCAGTCCGGGACAGACCTACGAGCAGTACTTC.

The V call is TRBV7-2, the J call TRBJ2-7; no clear D gene. V was trimmed by 7 bases and J by 0 bases, leaving 13 bases between them. This CDR3 region has 14 residues. Germline-derived CDR1 and CDR2 are SGHTA and FQGNSA. The CDR3 DNA sequence: TGTGCCAGCACCCCGATGGCTAGCTCCTACGAGCAGTACTTC. Its protein is CASTPMASSYEQYF.

Written as DNA, the CDR3 is TGCAGCGTCGCTCGGGTGGCGGGAGTTGGATATGAGCAGTTCTTC. This codes for CSVARVAGVGYEQFF. The chain has TRBV29-1 and TRBJ2-1; 7 bases line up with TRBD2. There are 15 residues in the CDR3. Losses at the gene ends were 6 bases for V and 8 bases for J; bases not matched to a gene: 16. Germline-derived CDR1 and CDR2 are SQVTM and ANQGSEA.

The chain uses TRBV21-1 and TRBJ2-3; the D call TRBD2 from the table was never checked on the DNA. TRBV21-1 counts as a pseudogene. The CDR3 covers 17 residues. The CDR3 sequence is CASSKFGIGGGTDTQYF. DNA of the CDR3: TGTGCCAGCAGCAAATTCGGGATCGGGGGGGGCACAGATACGCAGTATTTT.

The V call is TRBV5-1, the J call TRBJ1-4; the match to TRBD1 covers 8 bases. V gave up 4 bases and J gave up 8 bases; unmatched junction bases: 10. The CDR3 covers 15 residues. CDR1 and CDR2 (germline): SGHRS, YFSETQ. DNA of the CDR3: TGCGCCAGCAGCCCCGGGACAGGTCTTTTGGAAAAACTGTTTTTT. Its protein is CASSPGTGLLEKLFF.

As concerns this clone: The CDR3 does not end in the conserved phenylalanine or tryptophan, so this is likely a read error. No DNA is shown, since the ends of the CDR3 on it are uncertain; the CDR3 is the one TCRdb lists. The rearrangement joins TRBV21-1 to TRBJ2-7; the tabulated D call, TRBD1, remains unverified against the DNA. TRBV21-1 is reported as a pseudogene. Termini included, the CDR3 measures 9 amino acids. The CDR3 loop reads CASSKPGPG.

This clone came up a few times. The junction departs from germline at one end; a sequencing error may be responsible. V usage is TRBV14 and J usage is TRBJ2-7; 8 bases align to TRBD1. This CDR3 has 14 residues. Germline CDR1 reads SGHDN; CDR2 reads FVKESK. The CDR3 region is CASSQGADPGQEDF. The CDR3 region has the DNA TGTGCCAGCAGCCAAGGGGCTGACCCGGGACAGGAAGACTTC.

V usage is TRBV5-1 and J usage is TRBJ2-2; tentative D call: TRBD2 (6 bases). From germline, CDR1 is SGHRS and CDR2 YFSETQ. The CDR3 runs to 14 residues. Trimming removed 0 bases at V and 7 bases at J, with 10 bases between. The CDR3 nucleotides read TGCGCCAGCAGCTTGGTTGGGAGGCGCGGGGAGCTGTTTTTT. Translated, it gives CASSLVGRRGELFF.

This chain links TRBV6-2 or TRBV6-3 with TRBJ1-2; 8 nucleotides align to TRBD1. J was trimmed by 5 bases and V by 5 bases; bases with no gene match: 4. This CDR3 contains 13 residues. Germline values: CDR1 MNHEY, CDR2 SVGEGT. CDR3 sequence: CASSIQGDYGYTF. DNA of the CDR3: TGTGCCAGCAGTATACAGGGGGATTATGGCTACACCTTC.

The gene calls are TRBV2 and TRBJ1-5, with TRBD1 matching 7 bases. Unmatched junction bases numbered 6, after V lost 7 bases and J lost 6 bases. Germline values: CDR1 SNHLY, CDR2 FYNNEI. The CDR3 is made up of 13 amino acids. The CDR3 loop reads CASKRQGLQPQHF. The CDR3 coding sequence is TGTGCCAGCAAGCGACAGGGTCTTCAGCCCCAGCATTTT.

The V gene is TRBV5-5, the J gene TRBJ1-1; maybe TRBD1 (6 bases). Trimming shortened V by 3 bases and J by 2 bases, and 14 bases separated the two germline ends. Germline CDR1 is SGHKS and CDR2 is YYEKEE (reference sequence). The CDR3 totals 15 residues. Here the CDR3 DNA reads TGTGCCAGCAGCTCAACAGGGTTAAGAAACACTGAAGCTTTCTTT. This gives the protein CASSSTGLRNTEAFF. The full variable domain, its missing parts supplied by reference TRBV5-5 and TRBJ1-1, is DAGVTQSPTHLIKTRGQQVTLRCSPISGHKSVSWYQQVLGQGPQFIFQYYEKEERGRGNFPDRFSARQFPNYSSELNVNALLLGDSALYLCASSSTGLRNTEAFFGQGTRLTVV.

This chain uses TRBV12-3 or TRBV12-4 with TRBJ1-2; no clear D gene. This CDR3 comprises 13 residues. Deletions cut 6 bases from V and 3 bases from J, with 11 bases between. The DNA of the CDR3 is TGTGCCAGCAGCCCCGGGGAGTACTATGGCTACACCTTC. Encoded protein: CASSPGEYYGYTF.

Note on this clone: Other nucleotide sequences from this sample produce the same CDR3. The chain joins TRBV4-1 to TRBJ2-1; D is possibly TRBD1 (6 bases). V was trimmed by 0 bases and J by 0 bases, leaving 9 bases between them. The CDR3 is 16 residues long. Per germline, CDR1 MGHRA and CDR2 YSYEKL. The CDR3 loop is CASSQDRGSSYNEQFF. The DNA for the CDR3 is TGCGCCAGCAGCCAAGATAGGGGGAGCTCCTACAATGAGCAGTTCTTC.